This T cell receptor beta chain comes out of a study of graft-versus-host responses after intestinal transplantation. The data were produced by immunoSEQ multiplex PCR, yet TCRdb's version contains in-frame clones alone and is incomplete. Found here are about 100,000 clones, roughly 87% of them singletons; the top ten hold about 0.93%. The CDR3 contains 13 residues. Germline CDR1 is ENHRY and CDR2 is SYGVKD. The V and J ends lost 4 bases and 7 bases respectively, with 13 bases between them. Study conclusions and caveats: The study found high graft-versus-host to host-versus-graft clonal ratios in allografts of patients with graft-donor T cell macrochimerism. Marrow from the recipient contained GvH clones, some of which had appeared first in ileum or blood.

For this clone: Its antigen is not identified.

The sequence was obtained from a human donor who was the organ donor for an intestinal transplant. Sequenced material: unstimulated CD4+ T cells sorted from spleen or lymph node cells, taken before transplant. The rearrangement joins TRBV10-3 to TRBJ1-1; D possibly corresponds to TRBD1 (5 bases). The CDR3 region has the DNA TGTGCCATCAGTGGGGGCGGTGGGGATGAAGCTTTCTTT. Translation: CAISGGGGDEAFF.